A selection of T cell receptor beta chains follows, all from one sample in a study of graft-versus-host responses after intestinal transplantation. No antigens are known for them. Clones were sequenced by immunoSEQ multiplex PCR, and TCRdb holds only the in-frame ones, with some missing. The sample has 100,000 to 140,000 clones, about 87% seen once; the top ten hold roughly 0.64%. The sample here was unstimulated CD4+ T cells sorted from spleen or lymph node cells, taken before transplant. The receptors originated from a human donor who was the organ donor for an intestinal transplant. Both conserved end residues are trimmed from each CDR3.

v_gene: TRBV28
len: 12
CDR3aa: ASRGDQNTGELF

v_gene: TRBV5-1
len: 10
CDR3aa: ASSLDNYGYT

v_gene: TRBV7-2
len: 14
CDR3aa: ASSLRSGYGNSPLH

v_gene: TRBV29-1
len: 11
CDR3aa: SVEGFGWGEQY

v_gene: TRBV9
len: 12
CDR3aa: ASSASGFTDTQY

v_gene: TRBV5-4
len: 18
CDR3aa: ASSLAGVGRRGSSYNEQF

v_gene: TRBV12-5
len: 11
CDR3aa: ASGLTSNQPQH

v_gene: TRBV6-1
len: 12
CDR3aa: ASSYRQNQETQY

v_gene: TRBV6-1
len: 14
CDR3aa: ASSEEGGAVSYEQY

v_gene: TRBV30
len: 12
CDR3aa: AWKAGGSYNEQF

v_gene: TRBV11-2
len: 11
CDR3aa: ASSLDFPYEQY

v_gene: TRBV19
len: 13
CDR3aa: TSSYEPGPNQPQH

v_gene: TRBV27
len: 11
CDR3aa: ASGPTGGQPQH

v_gene: TRBV4-2
len: 14
CDR3aa: ASSQVGLAGVETQY

v_gene: TRBV11-2
len: 15
CDR3aa: ASSFRPARLAAYEQY

v_gene: TRBV7-9
len: 13
CDR3aa: ASSYHRVGDSPLH

v_gene: TRBV7-3
len: 14
CDR3aa: ASSLSGTGITGELF

v_gene: TRBV10-2
len: 12
CDR3aa: ASATLGGNQPQH

v_gene: TRBV5-6
len: 13
CDR3aa: ASSAFDSDNSPLH

v_gene: TRBV19
len: 11
CDR3aa: ASSMSRVNEQF

v_gene: TRBV5-1
len: 9
CDR3aa: ASRDNYGYT

v_gene: TRBV7-9
len: 11
CDR3aa: AIRPGGTDTQY

v_gene: TRBV27
len: 14
CDR3aa: ASRGGAFGNTGELF

v_gene: TRBV9
len: 12
CDR3aa: ASSVGPTNTEAF

v_gene: TRBV5-1
len: 14
CDR3aa: ASSLGGGSYNSPLH

v_gene: TRBV11-2
len: 11
CDR3aa: ASSLGRAETQY

v_gene: TRBV13
len: 12
CDR3aa: ASSRRTASYEQY

v_gene: TRBV5-5
len: 10
CDR3aa: ASSPEPVYQY

v_gene: TRBV9
len: 12
CDR3aa: ASSAGRQNYGYT

v_gene: TRBV7-9
len: 12
CDR3aa: ASSLAGGGHGYT

v_gene: TRBV27
len: 12
CDR3aa: ASRWTGGQETQY

v_gene: TRBV29-1
len: 13
CDR3aa: SVEFLASGREAQY

v_gene: TRBV5-1
len: 12
CDR3aa: ASGQTGSSYEQY

v_gene: TRBV11-2
len: 12
CDR3aa: ASSFTSGSYEQY

v_gene: TRBV5-1
len: 12
CDR3aa: ASTTGGSGNTIY

v_gene: TRBV6-5
len: 12
CDR3aa: ARLPGQLNTEAF

v_gene: TRBV6-5
len: 12
CDR3aa: ASSYESGVEKLF

v_gene: TRBV2
len: 15
CDR3aa: ASSEPQGRSISYGYT

v_gene: TRBV6-1
len: 12
CDR3aa: ASSDGALDEKLF

v_gene: TRBV6-1
len: 13
CDR3aa: ASSDRGQGNYGYT

v_gene: TRBV7-2
len: 13
CDR3aa: ASSVQGSGNTEAF